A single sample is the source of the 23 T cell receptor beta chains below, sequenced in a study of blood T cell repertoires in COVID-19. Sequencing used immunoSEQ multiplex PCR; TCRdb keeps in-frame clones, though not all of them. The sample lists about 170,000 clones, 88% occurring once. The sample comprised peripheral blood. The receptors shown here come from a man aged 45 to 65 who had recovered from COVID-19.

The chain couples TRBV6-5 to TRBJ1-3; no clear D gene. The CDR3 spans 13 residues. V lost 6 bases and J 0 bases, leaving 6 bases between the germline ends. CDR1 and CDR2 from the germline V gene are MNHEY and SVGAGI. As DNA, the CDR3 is TGTGCCAGCAGCTTACACTCTGGAAACACCATATATTTT. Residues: CASSLHSGNTIYF.

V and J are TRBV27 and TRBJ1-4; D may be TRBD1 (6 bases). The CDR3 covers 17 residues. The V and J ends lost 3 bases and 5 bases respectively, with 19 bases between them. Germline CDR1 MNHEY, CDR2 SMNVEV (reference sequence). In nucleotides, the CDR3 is TGTGCCAGCAGTTTCGGACAGACCCGTCCAGGGAATGAAAAACTGTTTTTT. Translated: CASSFGQTRPGNEKLFF.

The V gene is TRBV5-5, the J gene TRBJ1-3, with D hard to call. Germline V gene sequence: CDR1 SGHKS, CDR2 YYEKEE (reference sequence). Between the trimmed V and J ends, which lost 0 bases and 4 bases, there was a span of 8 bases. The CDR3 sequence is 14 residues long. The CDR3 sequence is CASSLDTYGNTIYF. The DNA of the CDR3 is TGTGCCAGCAGCTTGGACACGTACGGAAACACCATATATTTT.

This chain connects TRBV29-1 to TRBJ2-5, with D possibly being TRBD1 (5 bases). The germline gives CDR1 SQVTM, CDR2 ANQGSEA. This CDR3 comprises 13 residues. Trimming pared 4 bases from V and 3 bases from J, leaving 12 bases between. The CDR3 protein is CSVAMTDKETQYF. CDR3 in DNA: TGCAGCGTTGCTATGACAGATAAAGAGACCCAGTACTTC.

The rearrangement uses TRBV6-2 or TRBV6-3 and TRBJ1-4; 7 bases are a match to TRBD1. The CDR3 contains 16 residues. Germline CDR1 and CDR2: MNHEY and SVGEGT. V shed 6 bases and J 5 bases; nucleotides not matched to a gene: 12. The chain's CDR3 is CASRPHGQAPNEKLFF. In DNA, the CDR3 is TGTGCCAGCAGACCTCACGGACAGGCCCCGAATGAAAAACTGTTTTTT.

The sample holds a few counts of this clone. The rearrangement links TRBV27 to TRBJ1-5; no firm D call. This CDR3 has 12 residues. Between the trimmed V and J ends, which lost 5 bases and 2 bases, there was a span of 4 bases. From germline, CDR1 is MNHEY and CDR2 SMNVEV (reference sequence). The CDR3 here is CASSQGNQPQHF. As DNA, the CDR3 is TGTGCCAGCAGTCAGGGCAATCAGCCCCAGCATTTT.

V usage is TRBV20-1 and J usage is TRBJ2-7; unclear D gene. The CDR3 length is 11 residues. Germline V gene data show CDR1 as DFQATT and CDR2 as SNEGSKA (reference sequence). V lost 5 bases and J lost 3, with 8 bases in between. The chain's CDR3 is CSAPQIYEQYF. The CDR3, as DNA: TGCAGTGCTCCACAAATCTACGAGCAGTACTTC.

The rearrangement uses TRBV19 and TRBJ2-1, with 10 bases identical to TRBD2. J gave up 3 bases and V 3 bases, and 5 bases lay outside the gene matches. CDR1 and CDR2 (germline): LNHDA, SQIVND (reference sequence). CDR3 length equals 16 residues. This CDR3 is CASSIIPSGGYNEQFF. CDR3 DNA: TGTGCCAGTAGTATTATCCCTAGCGGGGGCTACAATGAGCAGTTCTTC. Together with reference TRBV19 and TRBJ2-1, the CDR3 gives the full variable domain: DGGITQSPKYLFRKEGQNVTLSCEQNLNHDAMYWYRQDPGQGLRLIYYSQIVNDFQKGDIAEGYSVSREKKESFPLTVTSAQKNPTAFYLCASSIIPSGGYNEQFFGPGTRLTVL.

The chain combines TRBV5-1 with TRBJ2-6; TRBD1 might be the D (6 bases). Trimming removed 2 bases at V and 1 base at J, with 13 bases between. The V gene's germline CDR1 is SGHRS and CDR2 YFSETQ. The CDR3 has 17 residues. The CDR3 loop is CASSLGQPQSGANVLTF. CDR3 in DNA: TGCGCCAGCAGCTTAGGACAGCCCCAATCTGGGGCCAACGTCCTGACTTTC.

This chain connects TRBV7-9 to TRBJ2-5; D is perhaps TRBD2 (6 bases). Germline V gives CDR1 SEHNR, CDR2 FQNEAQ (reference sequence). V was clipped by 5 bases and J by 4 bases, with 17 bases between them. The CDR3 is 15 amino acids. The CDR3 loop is CASSGKADYRETQYF. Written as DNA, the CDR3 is TGTGCCAGCAGCGGCAAGGCGGACTACCGAGAGACCCAGTACTTC.

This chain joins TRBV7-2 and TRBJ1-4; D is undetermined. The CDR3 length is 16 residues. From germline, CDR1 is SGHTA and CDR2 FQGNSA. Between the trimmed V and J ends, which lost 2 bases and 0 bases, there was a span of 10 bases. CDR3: CASSLRETTTNEKLFF. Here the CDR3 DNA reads TGTGCCAGCAGCTTAAGAGAAACCACAACTAATGAAAAACTGTTTTTT.

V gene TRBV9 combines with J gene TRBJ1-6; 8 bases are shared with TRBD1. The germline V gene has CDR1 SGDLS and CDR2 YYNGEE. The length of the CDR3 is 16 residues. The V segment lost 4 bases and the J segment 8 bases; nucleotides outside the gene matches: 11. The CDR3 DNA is TGTGCCAGCAGCCCACCTTCCAGGGGGCGAGATTCACCCCTCCACTTT. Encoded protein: CASSPPSRGRDSPLHF. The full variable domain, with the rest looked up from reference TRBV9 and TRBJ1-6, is DSGVTQTPKHLITATGQRVTLRCSPRSGDLSVYWYQQSLDQGLQFLIQYYNGEERAKGNILERFSAQQFPDLHSELNLSSLELGDSALYFCASSPPSRGRDSPLHFGNGTRLTVT.

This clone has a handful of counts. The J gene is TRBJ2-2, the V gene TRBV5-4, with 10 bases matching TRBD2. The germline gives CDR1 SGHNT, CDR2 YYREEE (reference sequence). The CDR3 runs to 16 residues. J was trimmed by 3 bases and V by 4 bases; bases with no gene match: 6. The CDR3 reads CASSGGTSAYTGELFF. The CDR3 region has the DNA TGTGCCAGCAGCGGCGGGACTAGCGCTTACACCGGGGAGCTGTTTTTT.

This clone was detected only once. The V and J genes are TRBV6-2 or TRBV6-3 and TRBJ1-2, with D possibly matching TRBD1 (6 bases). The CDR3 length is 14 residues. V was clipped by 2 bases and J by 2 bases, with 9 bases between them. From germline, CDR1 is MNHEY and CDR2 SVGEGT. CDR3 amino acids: CASSYRTENYGYTF. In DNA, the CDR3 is TGTGCCAGCAGTTACAGGACAGAGAACTATGGCTACACCTTC.

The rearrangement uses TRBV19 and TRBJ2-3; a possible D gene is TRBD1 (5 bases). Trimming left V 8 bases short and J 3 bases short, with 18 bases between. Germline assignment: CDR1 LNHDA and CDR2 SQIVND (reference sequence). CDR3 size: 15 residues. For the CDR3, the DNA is TGTGCCAGTTTGAGAGCAGGGCTTAAGACAGATACGCAGTATTTT. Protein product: CASLRAGLKTDTQYF.

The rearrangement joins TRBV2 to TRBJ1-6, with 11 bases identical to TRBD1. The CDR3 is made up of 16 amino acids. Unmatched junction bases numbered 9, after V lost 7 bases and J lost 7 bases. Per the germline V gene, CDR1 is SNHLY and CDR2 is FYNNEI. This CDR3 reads CASKRGQGARNSPLHF. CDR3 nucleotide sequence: TGTGCCAGCAAAAGAGGACAGGGGGCAAGGAATTCACCCCTCCACTTT.

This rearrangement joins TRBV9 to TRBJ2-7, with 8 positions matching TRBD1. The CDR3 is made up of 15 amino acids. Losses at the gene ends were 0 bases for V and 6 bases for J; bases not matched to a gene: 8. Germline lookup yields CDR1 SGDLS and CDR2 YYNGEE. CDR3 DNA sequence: TGTGCCAGCAGCGTAGTCCCGGACAGGGACGGCGAGCAGTACTTC. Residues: CASSVVPDRDGEQYF.

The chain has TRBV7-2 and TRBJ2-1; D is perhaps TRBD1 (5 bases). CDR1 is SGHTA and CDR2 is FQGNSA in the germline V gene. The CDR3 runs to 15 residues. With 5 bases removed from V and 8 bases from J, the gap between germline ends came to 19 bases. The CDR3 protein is CASSRGTPTVDEQFF. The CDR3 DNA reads TGTGCCAGCAGCCGCGGAACCCCGACAGTAGATGAGCAGTTCTTC. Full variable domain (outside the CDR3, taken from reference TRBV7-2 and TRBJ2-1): GAGVSQSPSNKVTEKGKDVELRCDPISGHTALYWYRQSLGQGLEFLIYFQGNSAPDKSGLPSDRFSAERTGGSVSTLTIQRTQQEDSAVYLCASSRGTPTVDEQFFGPGTRLTVL.

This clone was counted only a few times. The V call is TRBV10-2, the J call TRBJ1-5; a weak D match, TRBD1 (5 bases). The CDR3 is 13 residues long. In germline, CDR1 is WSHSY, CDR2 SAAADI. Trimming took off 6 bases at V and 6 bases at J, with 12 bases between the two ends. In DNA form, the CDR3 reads TGCGCCAGCAGGGGGGGGGTAGCTCAGCCCCAGCATTTT. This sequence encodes CASRGGVAQPQHF.

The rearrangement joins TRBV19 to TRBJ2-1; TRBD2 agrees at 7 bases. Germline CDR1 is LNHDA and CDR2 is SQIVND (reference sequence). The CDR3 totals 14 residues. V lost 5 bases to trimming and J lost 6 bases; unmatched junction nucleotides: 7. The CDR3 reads CASSARLARNEQFF. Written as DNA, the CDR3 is TGTGCCAGTAGTGCGCGACTAGCTCGCAATGAGCAGTTCTTC. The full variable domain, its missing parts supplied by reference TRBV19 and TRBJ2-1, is DGGITQSPKYLFRKEGQNVTLSCEQNLNHDAMYWYRQDPGQGLRLIYYSQIVNDFQKGDIAEGYSVSREKKESFPLTVTSAQKNPTAFYLCASSARLARNEQFFGPGTRLTVL.

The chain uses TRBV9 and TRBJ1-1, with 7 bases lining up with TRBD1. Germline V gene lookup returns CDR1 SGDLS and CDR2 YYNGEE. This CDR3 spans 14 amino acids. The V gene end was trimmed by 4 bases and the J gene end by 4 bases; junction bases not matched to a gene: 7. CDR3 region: CASSPQGMSTEAFF. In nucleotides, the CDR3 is TGTGCCAGCAGCCCACAGGGGATGAGCACTGAAGCTTTCTTT.

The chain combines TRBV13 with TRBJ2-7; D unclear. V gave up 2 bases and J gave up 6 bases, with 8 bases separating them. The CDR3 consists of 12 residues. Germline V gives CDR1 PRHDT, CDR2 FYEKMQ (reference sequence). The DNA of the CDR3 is TGTGCCAGCAGCTTACTTAGCCGCGAGCAGTACTTC. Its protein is CASSLLSREQYF.

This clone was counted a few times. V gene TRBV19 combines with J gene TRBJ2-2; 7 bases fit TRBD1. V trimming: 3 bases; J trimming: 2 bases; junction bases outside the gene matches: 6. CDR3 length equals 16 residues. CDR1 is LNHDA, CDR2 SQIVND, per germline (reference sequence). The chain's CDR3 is CASSMLQGINTGELFF. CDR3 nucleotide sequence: TGTGCCAGTAGTATGTTACAGGGGATTAACACCGGGGAGCTGTTTTTT.